The sequence of this TCR beta chain was determined in a study of CD8 T cells in ankylosing spondylitis. The study's findings and limits: Past studies reported some motif variants in reactive arthritis synovial fluid and blood. CD8+ cells made up the disease-linked clones, which were relatively rare in peripheral blood.

5'-RACE, quantitative and with molecular barcodes, yielded the TCR beta libraries. TCRdb itself ran the 5' RACE reads through MiXCR, one entry per CDR3 protein. This sample has some 240,000 distinct CDR3 sequences, with roughly a quarter found just once. This CDR3 has 15 amino acids. Trimming removed 7 bases at V and 5 bases at J, with 17 bases between. The germline CDR1 and CDR2 sequences are SNHLY and FYNNEI. With respect to this clonotype: Its antigen is unidentified.

The V and J genes are TRBV2 and TRBJ2-2; possibly TRBD1 for D (6 bases). This TCR came from a male donor with ankylosing spondylitis or in good health (not recorded which). The specimen sequenced was blood, either unsorted or a sorted T cell fraction (not recorded which). CDR3 sequence (DNA): TGTGCCAGCAACAACAGGGATATGGATACCGGGGAGCTGTTTTTT. Its translation is CASNNRDMDTGELFF.